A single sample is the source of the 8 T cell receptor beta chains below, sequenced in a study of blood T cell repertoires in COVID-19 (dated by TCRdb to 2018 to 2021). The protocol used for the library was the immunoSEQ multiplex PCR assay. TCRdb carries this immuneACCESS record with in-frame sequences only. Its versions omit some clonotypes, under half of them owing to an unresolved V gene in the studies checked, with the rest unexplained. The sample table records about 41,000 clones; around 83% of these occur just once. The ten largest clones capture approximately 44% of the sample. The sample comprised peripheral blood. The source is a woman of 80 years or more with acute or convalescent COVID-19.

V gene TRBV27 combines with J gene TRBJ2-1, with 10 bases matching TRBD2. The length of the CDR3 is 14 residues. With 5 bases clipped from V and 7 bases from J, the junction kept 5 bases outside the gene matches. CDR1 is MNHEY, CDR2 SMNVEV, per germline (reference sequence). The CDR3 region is CASSPRTSGNEQFF. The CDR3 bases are TGTGCCAGCAGTCCCCGGACTAGCGGAAATGAGCAGTTCTTC.

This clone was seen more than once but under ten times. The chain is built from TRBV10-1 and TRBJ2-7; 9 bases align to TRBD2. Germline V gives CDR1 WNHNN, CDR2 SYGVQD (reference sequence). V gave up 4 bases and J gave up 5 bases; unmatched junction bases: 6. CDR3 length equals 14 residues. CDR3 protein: CASSASGDVHEQYF. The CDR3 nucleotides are TGCGCCAGCAGTGCTAGCGGGGATGTCCACGAGCAGTACTTC.

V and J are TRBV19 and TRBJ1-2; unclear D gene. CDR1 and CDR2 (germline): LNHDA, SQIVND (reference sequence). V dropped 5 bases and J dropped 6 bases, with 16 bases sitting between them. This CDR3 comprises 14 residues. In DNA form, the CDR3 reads TGTGCCAGTAGTGGGCAGCCCCTCTTCCATGGCTACACCTTC. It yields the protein CASSGQPLFHGYTF.

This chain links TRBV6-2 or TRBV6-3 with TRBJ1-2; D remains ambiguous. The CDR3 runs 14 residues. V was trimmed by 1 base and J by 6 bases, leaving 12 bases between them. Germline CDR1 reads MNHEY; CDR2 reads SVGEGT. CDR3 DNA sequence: TGTGCCAGCAGTTACTTGGGCAGTCTGGATGGCTACACCTTC. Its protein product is CASSYLGSLDGYTF.

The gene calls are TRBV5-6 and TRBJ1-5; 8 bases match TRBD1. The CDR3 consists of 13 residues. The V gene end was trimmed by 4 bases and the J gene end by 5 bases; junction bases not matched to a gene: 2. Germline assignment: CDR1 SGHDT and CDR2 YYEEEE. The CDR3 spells CASSATGDQPQHF. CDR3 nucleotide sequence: TGTGCCAGCAGCGCGACAGGGGATCAGCCCCAGCATTTT.

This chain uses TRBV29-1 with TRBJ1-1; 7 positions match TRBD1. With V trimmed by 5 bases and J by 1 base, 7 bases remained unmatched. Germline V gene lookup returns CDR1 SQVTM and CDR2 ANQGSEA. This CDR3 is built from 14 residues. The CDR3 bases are TGCAGCGTTCCTACGACAGGGACGAACACTGAAGCTTTCTTT. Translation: CSVPTTGTNTEAFF.

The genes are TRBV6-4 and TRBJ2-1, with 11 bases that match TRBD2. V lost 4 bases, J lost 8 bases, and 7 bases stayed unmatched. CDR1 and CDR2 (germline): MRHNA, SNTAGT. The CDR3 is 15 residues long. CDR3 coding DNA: TGTGCCAGCAGTGTTAGCGGGGGGGTCGTCTATGAGCAGTTCTTC. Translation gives CASSVSGGVVYEQFF.

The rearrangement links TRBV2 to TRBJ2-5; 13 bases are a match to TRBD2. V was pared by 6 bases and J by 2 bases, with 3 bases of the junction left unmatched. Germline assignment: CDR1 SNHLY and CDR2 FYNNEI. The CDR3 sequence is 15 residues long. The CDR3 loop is CASRTSGGPQETQYF. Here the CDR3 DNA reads TGTGCCAGCAGGACTAGCGGGGGGCCTCAAGAGACCCAGTACTTC.